The text below deals with one T cell receptor beta chain. TCR beta CDR3 regions were amplified from RNA. The TCR CDR3 first-round RT-PCR relied on the HTBI primer set. Each CDR3 protein is one row after TCRdb ran MiXCR on the multiplex PCR reads. This sample carries about 520,000 distinct CDR3 sequences, around 20% of them seen once, and the ten largest clones take approximately 25%. Investigators excluded patients with uncontrolled infection, other autoimmune disease, pregnancy or lactation. The data originate from a study of T cells in Graves' hyperthyroidism and ophthalmopathy. In germline, CDR1 is MNHEY, CDR2 SVGAGI. There are 15 residues in the CDR3. Trimming at V came to 4 bases and at J to 6 bases, leaving 8 bases not matched to a gene.

This TCR derives from a man between 18 and 35 years old with Graves' hyperthyroidism. The sample was blood. V usage is TRBV6-5 and J usage is TRBJ1-1, with 10 positions matching TRBD1. In nucleotides, the CDR3 is TGTGCCAGCAGTTCCTCCGGGACAGGGGCCCCTGAAGCTTTCTTT. It encodes CASSSSGTGAPEAFF.